What follows are 24 T cell receptor beta chains derived from one specimen sequenced in a study of cytomegalovirus exposure and HLA in healthy donors. Assay used: immunoSEQ multiplex PCR; TCRdb lists only in-frame clones, some missing. The data hold some 90,000 clones, with roughly 84% observed a single time. Sequencing was carried out using PBMCs. The receptor set was obtained from a man aged 18 to 30 in good health and CMV-seropositive.

This clone has just a few counts. The V call is TRBV4-1, the J call TRBJ2-5, with 7 bases fitting TRBD2. CDR3 length: 14 amino acids. J lost 1 base, V lost 3 bases, and 2 bases had no gene match. Looked up from germline, CDR1 is MGHRA and CDR2 is YSYEKL. The CDR3 is CASSQTSIQETQYF. The CDR3 DNA follows: TGCGCCAGCAGCCAGACTAGCATCCAAGAGACCCAGTACTTC.

V and J are TRBV28 and TRBJ2-5, with 10 bases lining up with TRBD2. The CDR3 runs 15 residues. J lost 2 bases, V lost 2 bases, and 2 bases had no gene match. CDR1 is MDHEN, CDR2 SYDVKM, per germline. The CDR3 reads CASSLGAGGQETQYF. The DNA for the CDR3 is TGTGCCAGCAGTTTAGGAGCGGGAGGGCAAGAGACCCAGTACTTC.

The V and J genes are TRBV9 and TRBJ2-5, with unresolved D. The V gene's germline CDR1 is SGDLS and CDR2 YYNGEE. Trimming left V 1 base short and J 0 bases short, with 7 bases between. There are 14 residues in the CDR3. CDR3 DNA: TGTGCCAGCAGCGTATCCGGGTACCAAGAGACCCAGTACTTC. Translated, it gives CASSVSGYQETQYF.

This clone was picked up one time. The CDR3 here is CASSEGRSGGRGSQETQYF. The CDR3 DNA is TGTGCCAGCAGTGAAGGGCGGTCAGGGGGCCGGGGGTCGCAAGAGACCCAGTACTTC. The chain carries TRBV2 and TRBJ2-5, with 8 bases lining up with TRBD1. The germline gives CDR1 SNHLY, CDR2 FYNNEI. This CDR3 has 19 residues. J gave up 2 bases and V 1 base, and 15 bases lay outside the gene matches. The whole variable domain, filled in from reference TRBV2 and TRBJ2-5, reads EPEVTQTPSHQVTQMGQEVILRCVPISNHLYFYWYRQILGQKVEFLVSFYNNEISEKSEIFDDQFSVERPDGSNFTLKIRSTKLEDSAMYFCASSEGRSGGRGSQETQYFGPGTRLLVL.

This chain uses TRBV5-8 with TRBJ1-5, with a tentative D call TRBD1 (6 bases). This CDR3 has 15 amino acids. Germline CDR1 SGHTS, CDR2 YDEGEE. The ends were cut back, 4 bases at V and 7 bases at J, with 18 bases in the middle. CDR3 nucleotide sequence: TGTGCCAGCAGCCCTACTAGGGGGGGCTGGCAGCCCCAGCATTTT. Its translation: CASSPTRGGWQPQHF.

This chain links TRBV5-1 with TRBJ2-5, with D perhaps TRBD2 (6 bases). CDR1 SGHRS and CDR2 YFSETQ come from the germline V gene. This CDR3 has 14 amino acids. Trimming took off 0 bases at V and 7 bases at J, with 13 bases between the two ends. The CDR3 DNA sequence: TGCGCCAGCAGCTTGGCCGATGGAGGGAGGACCCAGTACTTC. Residues: CASSLADGGRTQYF.

The chain combines TRBV11-3 with TRBJ2-4; D possibly corresponds to TRBD1 (5 bases). V shed 5 bases and J shed 7 bases, with 15 bases lying between them. CDR1 is SGHNT and CDR2 is YENEEA in the germline V gene. The CDR3 runs 14 residues. The CDR3 DNA reads TGTGCCAGCAGCCTGGGGCTGGCCCCGAACATTCAGTACTTC. As protein: CASSLGLAPNIQYF.

The chain carries TRBV27 and TRBJ1-1; 8 bases map to TRBD1. V shed 6 bases and J 12 bases; nucleotides not matched to a gene: 12. The CDR3 covers 13 residues. Germline assignment: CDR1 MNHEY and CDR2 SMNVEV (reference sequence). As DNA, the CDR3 is TGTGCCAGCAGCACCCTCGGGACAGGCAAAACTTTCTTT. Protein sequence: CASSTLGTGKTFF.

There are a few counts of this clone. The V and J genes are TRBV9 and TRBJ2-2; 13 bases fit TRBD2. J lost 7 bases, V lost 1 base, and 4 bases had no gene match. This CDR3 contains 16 residues. Germline assignment: CDR1 SGDLS and CDR2 YYNGEE. The CDR3, as DNA: TGTGCCAGCAGCGTAACTAGCGGGAGGGCCTTCGGGGAGCTGTTTTTT. Amino acids: CASSVTSGRAFGELFF.

The rearrangement uses TRBV28 and TRBJ2-7; TRBD1 matches at 9 bases. J was trimmed by 5 bases and V by 1 base; bases with no gene match: 6. The CDR3 spans 15 residues. The germline gives CDR1 MDHEN, CDR2 SYDVKM. As DNA, the CDR3 is TGTGCCAGCAGTTTATCGGGGACAGGGTCCCACGAGCAGTACTTC. Protein: CASSLSGTGSHEQYF.

V usage is TRBV7-9 and J usage is TRBJ1-2, with 11 positions matching TRBD1. This CDR3 spans 15 amino acids. The trim removed 5 bases at V and 4 bases at J, leaving 6 bases unmatched. From germline, CDR1 is SEHNR and CDR2 FQNEAQ (reference sequence). DNA of the CDR3: TGTGCCAGCAGCCCGGGACAGGGGGAGTTCTATGGCTACACCTTC. It encodes CASSPGQGEFYGYTF.

The chain combines TRBV7-2 with TRBJ1-2, with TRBD1 identical over 7 bases. Germline V CDR1 and CDR2: SGHTA, FQGNSA. There are 14 residues in the CDR3. V lost 5 bases to trimming and J lost 6 bases; unmatched junction nucleotides: 9. Here the CDR3 reads CASSKGQDGDGYTF. In DNA form, the CDR3 reads TGTGCCAGCAGCAAAGGACAGGACGGCGATGGCTACACCTTC.

The V gene is TRBV6-4, the J gene TRBJ2-7; TRBD2 is a possible D gene (6 bases). Trimming removed 8 bases from V and 0 bases from J, with 17 bases in between. The CDR3 is 15 residues long. Germline V gives CDR1 MRHNA, CDR2 SNTAGT. As DNA, the CDR3 is TGTGCCAGCGGCCTAACTAGCAGACCCTCCTACGAGCAGTACTTC. It codes for CASGLTSRPSYEQYF.

The chain links TRBV18 to TRBJ2-5, with D maybe TRBD2 (6 bases). CDR1 and CDR2 from the germline V gene are KGHSH and LQKENI. CDR3 length: 13 residues. V was trimmed by 4 bases and J by 2 bases, leaving 8 bases between them. The DNA of the CDR3 is TGTGCCAGCTCACGACTAGTGCAAGAGACCCAGTACTTC. It specifies CASSRLVQETQYF.

The V and J genes are TRBV19 and TRBJ1-1; possibly TRBD1 for D (6 bases). Trimming pared 6 bases from V and 2 bases from J, leaving 31 bases between. Germline CDR1 is LNHDA and CDR2 is SQIVND (reference sequence). The CDR3 length is 20 residues. CDR3 region: CASSKFLTTTGKGSNTEAFF. The CDR3 region has the DNA TGTGCCAGTAGCAAATTCCTGACAACCACAGGGAAAGGCTCTAACACTGAAGCTTTCTTT.

The chain recombines TRBV28 with TRBJ2-7; D is perhaps TRBD2 (5 bases). The CDR3 loop spans 14 amino acids. V was shortened by 3 bases and J by 9 bases, with 18 bases between the two germline ends. From germline, CDR1 is MDHEN and CDR2 SYDVKM. The CDR3 reads CASSFHGSFIRQYF. The CDR3 DNA reads as TGTGCCAGCAGTTTTCATGGGAGTTTCATTCGGCAGTACTTC.

The CDR3 loop reads CASSPGTAVEAFF. The CDR3 bases are TGTGCCAGCTCACCCGGGACAGCTGTTGAGGCTTTCTTT. The rearrangement links TRBV18 to TRBJ1-1, with 7 bases fitting TRBD1. CDR1 and CDR2 from the germline V gene are KGHSH and LQKENI. This CDR3 region has 13 residues. The junction had 9 bases not matched to a gene; V was cut back by 3 bases and J by 11 bases.

The table lists this clone with a few counts. V is TRBV27 and J is TRBJ2-7, with D perhaps matching TRBD2 (5 bases). The CDR3 is 15 residues long. CDR1 and CDR2 (germline): MNHEY, SMNVEV (reference sequence). The germline V and J ends were trimmed by 4 bases and 0 bases, with 13 bases remaining between them. CDR3 nucleotide sequence: TGTGCCAGCAGTTCCCAGAATCGGGGCTCCTACGAGCAGTACTTC. Protein sequence: CASSSQNRGSYEQYF.

On this clone: Other DNA sequences in this sample translate to the same CDR3. The CDR3 DNA is TGCGCCAGCAGCTCGGGAGATACGCAGTATTTT. Translating it yields CASSSGDTQYF. This chain joins TRBV5-1 and TRBJ2-3; D is ambiguous. Germline V gene data show CDR1 as SGHRS and CDR2 as YFSETQ. V was trimmed by 3 bases and J by 5 bases, leaving 4 bases between them. This CDR3 is 11 amino acids long.

This rearrangement joins TRBV2 to TRBJ2-5; the match to TRBD2 covers 14 bases. Trimming cost V 6 bases and J 7 bases; bases outside gene matches: 10. The CDR3 is 16 amino acids. Germline V gene data show CDR1 as SNHLY and CDR2 as FYNNEI. The CDR3 DNA reads TGTGCCAGCAGCCTCGACGGACTAGCGGGGGGTGGGACCCAGTACTTC. Protein sequence: CASSLDGLAGGGTQYF.

The chain employs TRBV7-2 and TRBJ2-7; 11 nucleotides line up with TRBD2. Germline-derived CDR1 and CDR2 are SGHTA and FQGNSA. Trimming took 4 bases from V and 1 from J; bases not matched to a gene: 3. CDR3 length: 15 amino acids. The DNA for the CDR3 is TGTGCCAGCAGCTCAGGGACTAGCGGATCCTACGAGCAGTACTTC. Protein sequence: CASSSGTSGSYEQYF.

The J gene is TRBJ2-5, the V gene TRBV7-6, with 8 bases identical to TRBD2. V shed 1 base, J shed 4 bases, and the junction held 2 bases outside the gene matches. The CDR3 consists of 14 residues. Germline CDR1 reads SGHVS; CDR2 reads FNYEAQ. CDR3 in amino acids: CASSLGLAGETQYF. In nucleotides, the CDR3 is TGTGCCAGCAGCTTAGGGCTAGCGGGAGAGACCCAGTACTTC.

The V gene is TRBV18, the J gene TRBJ2-1; 7 nucleotides align to TRBD2. V was clipped by 2 bases and J by 4 bases; unmatched bases: 2. Germline CDR1 reads KGHSH; CDR2 reads LQKENI. This CDR3 has 14 residues. CDR3 sequence (DNA): TGTGCCAGCTCACCAGCTAGCGGATACAATGAGCAGTTCTTC. Its protein product is CASSPASGYNEQFF.

The V gene is TRBV28, the J gene TRBJ2-3, with TRBD2 matching over 7 bases. CDR1 MDHEN and CDR2 SYDVKM come from the germline V gene. CDR3 length equals 15 residues. V trimming: 5 bases; J trimming: 0 bases; junction bases outside the gene matches: 5. Written as DNA, the CDR3 is TGTGCCAGCAGTCCCTGGACTAGTAGCACAGATACGCAGTATTTT. It encodes CASSPWTSSTDTQYF.